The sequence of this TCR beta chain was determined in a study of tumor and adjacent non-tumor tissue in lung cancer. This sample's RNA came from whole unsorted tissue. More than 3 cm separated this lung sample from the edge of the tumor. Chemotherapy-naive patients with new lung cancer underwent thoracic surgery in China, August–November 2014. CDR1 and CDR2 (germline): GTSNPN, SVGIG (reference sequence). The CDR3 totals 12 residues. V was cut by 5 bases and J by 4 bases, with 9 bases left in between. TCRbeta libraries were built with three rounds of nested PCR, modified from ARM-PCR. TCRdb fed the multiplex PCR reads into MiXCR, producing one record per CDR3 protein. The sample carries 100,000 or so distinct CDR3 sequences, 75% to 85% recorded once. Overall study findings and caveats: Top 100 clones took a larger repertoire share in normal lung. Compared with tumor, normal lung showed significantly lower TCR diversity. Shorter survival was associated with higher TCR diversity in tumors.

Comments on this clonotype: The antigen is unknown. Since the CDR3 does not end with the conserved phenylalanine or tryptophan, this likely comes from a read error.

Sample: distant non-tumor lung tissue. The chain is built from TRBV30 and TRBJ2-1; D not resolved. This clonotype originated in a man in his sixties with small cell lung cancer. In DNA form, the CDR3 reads TGTGCCTGGTCTCCGAGTTACAATGAGCAGTTCTAC. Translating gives CAWSPSYNEQFY.